These T cell receptor beta chains were read from a single sample in a study of blood T cell repertoires in COVID-19. Only in-frame clones appear in the TCRdb table, and some are missing; sequencing was by immunoSEQ multiplex PCR. The sample has approximately 150,000 clones; approximately 88% are singletons. Sequenced: peripheral blood. These receptors came from a woman between 45 and 60 years old with acute or convalescent COVID-19. Both conserved end residues are part of each CDR3. The order of the fields is D gene, clone size, V gene, J gene, CDR3 protein, CDR3 DNA. D genes are given only for firm matches. Only part of the rows carry a size: once, few, many, or a class if the clone is expanded.

d_call: TRBD1
clone_size: .
v_call: TRBV3-1/TRBV3-2
j_call: TRBJ1-2
cdr3_aa: CASSWVGQGRADGYTF
cdr3_nt: TGTGCCAGCTCTTGGGTTGGACAGGGCAGGGCGGATGGCTACACCTTC

d_call: .
clone_size: .
v_call: TRBV5-1
j_call: TRBJ1-4
cdr3_aa: CASRPDRGGFATNEKLFF
cdr3_nt: TGCGCCAGCAGACCTGACCGTGGGGGCTTCGCAACTAATGAAAAACTGTTTTTT

d_call: TRBD1
clone_size: .
v_call: TRBV7-3
j_call: TRBJ1-1
cdr3_aa: CASSQNRGRGEAFF
cdr3_nt: TGTGCCAGCAGCCAAAACAGGGGGCGCGGTGAAGCTTTCTTT

d_call: TRBD1
clone_size: once
v_call: TRBV13
j_call: TRBJ1-3
cdr3_aa: CASSTTTPGGGGNTIYF
cdr3_nt: TGTGCCAGCAGCACTACAACTCCAGGGGGCGGTGGAAACACCATATATTTT

d_call: .
clone_size: .
v_call: TRBV19
j_call: TRBJ2-2
cdr3_aa: CATQWAGDTGELFF
cdr3_nt: TGTGCCACCCAGTGGGCAGGGGACACCGGGGAGCTGTTTTTT

d_call: TRBD1
clone_size: .
v_call: TRBV10-3
j_call: TRBJ1-6
cdr3_aa: CAISGWDSFNSPLHF
cdr3_nt: TGTGCCATCAGTGGCTGGGACAGCTTTAATTCACCCCTCCACTTT

d_call: TRBD1
clone_size: .
v_call: TRBV3-1/TRBV3-2
j_call: TRBJ1-5
cdr3_aa: CASSLTGGNQPQHF
cdr3_nt: TGTGCCAGCAGCCTAACAGGGGGTAATCAGCCCCAGCATTTT

d_call: .
clone_size: .
v_call: TRBV15
j_call: TRBJ2-5
cdr3_aa: CATSPGRETQYF
cdr3_nt: TGTGCCACCAGCCCCGGTCGAGAGACCCAGTACTTC

d_call: TRBD1
clone_size: .
v_call: TRBV10-1
j_call: TRBJ2-1
cdr3_aa: CASSRGQGSLSEQFF
cdr3_nt: TGCGCCAGCAGCAGGGGACAGGGGAGTCTAAGTGAGCAGTTCTTC

d_call: .
clone_size: .
v_call: TRBV5-4
j_call: TRBJ2-7
cdr3_aa: CASSLASANEQYF
cdr3_nt: TGTGCCAGCAGCTTGGCTAGTGCCAACGAGCAGTACTTC

d_call: .
clone_size: few
v_call: TRBV6-4
j_call: TRBJ1-5
cdr3_aa: CASSRESNQPQHF
cdr3_nt: TGTGCCAGCAGCAGGGAAAGCAATCAGCCCCAGCATTTT

d_call: TRBD1
clone_size: few
v_call: TRBV6-2/TRBV6-3
j_call: TRBJ1-1
cdr3_aa: CASSFSSRQGTEAFF
cdr3_nt: TGTGCCAGCAGTTTCTCCTCCCGACAGGGGACTGAAGCTTTCTTT

d_call: .
clone_size: .
v_call: TRBV27
j_call: TRBJ1-5
cdr3_aa: CASRSTYSNQPQHF
cdr3_nt: TGTGCCAGCAGGTCCACATATAGCAATCAGCCCCAGCATTTT

d_call: .
clone_size: .
v_call: TRBV28
j_call: TRBJ1-5
cdr3_aa: CASREWQGRQPQHF
cdr3_nt: TGTGCCAGCAGAGAATGGCAGGGCCGTCAGCCCCAGCATTTT

d_call: .
clone_size: few
v_call: TRBV4-2
j_call: TRBJ2-3
cdr3_aa: CASSQDGAPTDTQYF
cdr3_nt: TGTGCCAGCAGCCAAGACGGAGCGCCCACAGATACGCAGTATTTT

d_call: .
clone_size: .
v_call: TRBV30
j_call: TRBJ1-1
cdr3_aa: CAWSVGDTGHTEAFF
cdr3_nt: TGTGCCTGGAGTGTAGGGGATACAGGACACACTGAAGCTTTCTTT

d_call: .
clone_size: .
v_call: TRBV6-1
j_call: TRBJ1-5
cdr3_aa: CASSELGAGQPQHF
cdr3_nt: TGTGCCAGCAGTGAATTGGGGGCAGGTCAGCCCCAGCATTTT

d_call: TRBD1
clone_size: .
v_call: TRBV10-3
j_call: TRBJ1-5
cdr3_aa: CAISDGQGFYQPQHF
cdr3_nt: TGTGCCATCAGTGATGGACAGGGATTTTATCAGCCCCAGCATTTT

d_call: TRBD1
clone_size: .
v_call: TRBV7-8
j_call: TRBJ1-2
cdr3_aa: CASSWSGTVYGYTF
cdr3_nt: TGTGCCAGCAGCTGGTCCGGGACAGTCTATGGCTACACCTTC

d_call: .
clone_size: once
v_call: TRBV12-5
j_call: TRBJ2-2
cdr3_aa: CASGLGQFANTGELFF
cdr3_nt: TGTGCTAGTGGTTTGGGGCAGTTCGCGAACACCGGGGAGCTGTTTTTT

d_call: .
clone_size: .
v_call: TRBV18
j_call: TRBJ2-7
cdr3_aa: CASSPRGFDYEQYF
cdr3_nt: TGTGCCAGCTCACCACGAGGGTTTGACTACGAGCAGTACTTC

d_call: .
clone_size: .
v_call: TRBV19
j_call: TRBJ1-1
cdr3_aa: CASSMSGAVTEAFF
cdr3_nt: TGTGCCAGTAGTATGTCAGGGGCAGTAACTGAAGCTTTCTTT

d_call: .
clone_size: few
v_call: TRBV5-1
j_call: TRBJ1-1
cdr3_aa: CASSLVALDTEAFF
cdr3_nt: TGCGCCAGCAGCTTGGTAGCACTCGACACTGAAGCTTTCTTT

d_call: .
clone_size: .
v_call: TRBV11-2
j_call: TRBJ1-5
cdr3_aa: CASSPGLSNQPQHF
cdr3_nt: TGTGCCAGCAGCCCGGGACTTAGCAATCAGCCCCAGCATTTT

d_call: .
clone_size: .
v_call: TRBV19
j_call: TRBJ2-2
cdr3_aa: CASTLSVVGGELFF
cdr3_nt: TGTGCCAGTACCCTAAGCGTGGTGGGCGGGGAGCTGTTTTTT

d_call: TRBD1
clone_size: .
v_call: TRBV25-1
j_call: TRBJ1-6
cdr3_aa: CASSLAGQGNSPLHF
cdr3_nt: TGTGCCAGCAGCCTTGCAGGACAGGGGAATTCACCCCTCCACTTT

d_call: TRBD1
clone_size: .
v_call: TRBV5-4
j_call: TRBJ1-1
cdr3_aa: CASSSGQGPEAFF
cdr3_nt: TGTGCCAGCAGTTCGGGACAGGGCCCTGAAGCTTTCTTT

d_call: .
clone_size: .
v_call: TRBV7-9
j_call: TRBJ1-1
cdr3_aa: CASSLGTNREAFF
cdr3_nt: TGTGCCAGCAGCTTAGGAACTAACCGTGAAGCTTTCTTT

d_call: TRBD1
clone_size: .
v_call: TRBV27
j_call: TRBJ2-2
cdr3_aa: CASSQIATGVGELFF
cdr3_nt: TGTGCCAGCAGTCAGATCGCCACAGGGGTAGGGGAGCTGTTTTTT

d_call: TRBD1
clone_size: .
v_call: TRBV6-5
j_call: TRBJ1-3
cdr3_aa: CASVDRVWRNTIYF
cdr3_nt: TGTGCCAGCGTCGACAGGGTCTGGCGAAACACCATATATTTT

d_call: .
clone_size: few
v_call: TRBV6-1
j_call: TRBJ2-1
cdr3_aa: CASSEQAHNEQFF
cdr3_nt: TGTGCCAGCAGTGAACAAGCCCACAATGAGCAGTTCTTC

d_call: .
clone_size: .
v_call: TRBV10-3
j_call: TRBJ2-2
cdr3_aa: CAIRSQGDTGELFF
cdr3_nt: TGTGCCATCAGGAGCCAGGGCGACACCGGGGAGCTGTTTTTT

d_call: TRBD1
clone_size: .
v_call: TRBV7-9
j_call: TRBJ2-2
cdr3_aa: CASSPPTGDHGELFF
cdr3_nt: TGTGCCAGCAGCCCCCCTACAGGGGATCACGGGGAGCTGTTTTTT